Below, 30 T cell receptor beta chains from the same sample are listed, as sequenced in a study of T cells after posttransplantation cyclophosphamide. Sequencing was performed with immunoSEQ multiplex PCR; in TCRdb, only in-frame clones are kept and a portion is missing. In total the sample includes nearly 25,000 clones, none of them seen once. The sample taken for sequencing was PBMCs. All receptors come from a woman aged 50 to 65 in good health, CMV-negative, and a related stem cell transplant donor.

This clone has ten or more counts. The J gene is TRBJ2-7, the V gene TRBV5-6; 9 nucleotides align to TRBD1. This CDR3 region has 14 residues. Germline V gene sequence: CDR1 SGHDT, CDR2 YYEEEE. V shed 4 bases and J 7 bases; nucleotides not matched to a gene: 9. For the CDR3, the DNA is TGTGCCAGCAGCCCCGGGACAGGGCTTCGGGAGCAGTACTTC. Protein: CASSPGTGLREQYF.

This clone was detected many times. The chain employs TRBV28 and TRBJ2-1; perhaps TRBD1 as D (5 bases). Trimming cost V 6 bases and J 4 bases, with 10 bases left between them. CDR1 is MDHEN and CDR2 is SYDVKM in the germline V gene. This CDR3 contains 13 residues. The CDR3 DNA is TGTGCCAGCAGGGCAGGGTGGTACAATGAGCAGTTCTTC. Protein sequence: CASRAGWYNEQFF.

This clone was seen many times. The chain links TRBV28 to TRBJ1-4, with a tentative D call TRBD1 (6 bases). Germline values: CDR1 MDHEN, CDR2 SYDVKM. The length of the CDR3 is 16 residues. V was pared by 6 bases and J by 2 bases, with 16 bases between. CDR3 amino acids: CASRKEGVRTNEKLFF. CDR3 coding DNA: TGTGCCAGCAGAAAAGAGGGGGTACGGACTAATGAAAAACTGTTTTTT. Variable domain in full (rest from reference TRBV28 and TRBJ1-4): DVKVTQSSRYLVKRTGEKVFLECVQDMDHENMFWYRQDPGLGLRLIYFSYDVKMKEKGDIPEGYSVSREKKERFSLILESASTNQTSMYLCASRKEGVRTNEKLFFGSGTQLSVL.

This clone was recorded many times. The rearrangement links TRBV5-1 to TRBJ1-2; D perhaps matches TRBD1 (5 bases). CDR3 length equals 14 residues. V gave up 0 bases and J gave up 4 bases, with 10 bases separating them. Germline V lookup: CDR1 SGHRS, CDR2 YFSETQ. This chain's CDR3 is CASSLAQGGYGYTF. CDR3 DNA: TGCGCCAGCAGCTTGGCTCAGGGAGGCTATGGCTACACCTTC.

This clone was seen repeatedly, ten times or more. This rearrangement joins TRBV5-4 to TRBJ2-7, with a tentative D call TRBD1 (5 bases). Germline CDR1 is SGHNT and CDR2 is YYREEE (reference sequence). Trimming took off 4 bases at V and 3 bases at J, with 14 bases between the two ends. The CDR3 is 14 amino acids. CDR3 loop: CASSPFDSGYEQYF. CDR3 in DNA: TGTGCCAGCAGCCCGTTTGACAGTGGCTACGAGCAGTACTTC.

This clone was detected many times. This rearrangement joins TRBV10-3 to TRBJ1-6, with a possible D match to TRBD1 (5 bases). Trimming took 3 bases from V and 7 from J, leaving 13 bases between them. The CDR3 has 15 amino acids. The germline V gene encodes CDR1 ENHRY and CDR2 SYGVKD. The DNA of the CDR3 is TGTGCCATCAGTGACAGGGAGGCTGAGAATTCACCCCTCCACTTT. It yields the protein CAISDREAENSPLHF.

In its sample, this clone was seen many times. The chain couples TRBV21-1 to TRBJ1-1; the tabulated D call, TRBD1, remains unverified against the DNA. TRBV21-1 is tagged as a pseudogene. The CDR3 contains 14 residues. The CDR3 sequence: CASSIFTANTEAFF. The DNA for the CDR3 is TGTGCCAGCAGCATTTTCACAGCTAACACTGAAGCTTTCTTT.

This clone was detected ten times or more. V and J are TRBV28 and TRBJ1-6, with a weak D call TRBD1 (6 bases). The V and J ends lost 11 bases and 4 bases respectively, with 18 bases between them. The germline CDR1 and CDR2 sequences are MDHEN and SYDVKM. The CDR3 consists of 15 residues. The CDR3 is CASKGGWGYNSPLHF. The CDR3 DNA reads as TGTGCCTCTAAGGGGGGGTGGGGATATAATTCACCCCTCCACTTT.

This clone was observed a handful of times. V gene TRBV6-1 combines with J gene TRBJ1-6, with 7 bases aligning to TRBD1. This CDR3 region has 14 residues. V trimming: 6 bases; J trimming: 7 bases; junction bases outside the gene matches: 6. Looked up from germline, CDR1 is MNHNS and CDR2 is SASEGT. The CDR3 region has the DNA TGTGCCAGCAGGAACAGGGGTGGCAATTCACCCCTCCACTTT. Translating gives CASRNRGGNSPLHF.

This clone was counted many times. J is TRBJ1-4 and V is TRBV6-1, with D possibly matching TRBD1 (5 bases). The CDR3 sequence is 13 residues long. V was clipped by 6 bases and J by 4 bases, with 9 bases between them. The V gene's germline CDR1 is MNHNS and CDR2 SASEGT. The CDR3 sequence: CASSKQDNEKLFF. The CDR3 DNA follows: TGTGCCAGCAGCAAACAGGATAATGAAAAACTGTTTTTT.

In this sample, this clone turned up many times. The chain couples TRBV12-5 to TRBJ2-1; 12 nucleotides match TRBD1. The length of the CDR3 is 17 residues. Germline CDR1 is LGHNT and CDR2 is FRNRAP. V shed 4 bases and J 7 bases; nucleotides not matched to a gene: 11. The CDR3 region is CASGSSPGQGAENEQFF. The CDR3 DNA reads as TGTGCTAGTGGTTCCTCGCCGGGACAGGGGGCGGAGAATGAGCAGTTCTTC.

Many counts were recorded for this clone. V usage is TRBV28 and J usage is TRBJ2-7, with D possibly being TRBD2 (6 bases). The CDR3 runs to 14 residues. Trimming removed 5 bases from V and 2 bases from J, with 13 bases in between. Germline CDR1 MDHEN, CDR2 SYDVKM. DNA of the CDR3: TGTGCCAGCAGTCCCCGGACTAAAACCTACGAGCAGTACTTC. Translating gives CASSPRTKTYEQYF.

Ten or more counts support this clone. The V call is TRBV28, the J call TRBJ2-1; weak D call: TRBD2 (6 bases). CDR3 length: 15 amino acids. The V gene's germline CDR1 is MDHEN and CDR2 SYDVKM. V was cut by 4 bases and J by 3 bases, with 13 bases left in between. CDR3 sequence: CASSSITGLYNEQFF. DNA for the CDR3: TGTGCCAGCAGTTCCATCACGGGACTCTACAATGAGCAGTTCTTC.

This clone was recorded many times. This chain uses TRBV5-6 with TRBJ1-1, with D perhaps matching TRBD1 (5 bases). Looked up from germline, CDR1 is SGHDT and CDR2 is YYEEEE. This CDR3 has 15 amino acids. The germline V and J ends were trimmed by 4 bases and 5 bases, with 18 bases remaining between them. CDR3 region: CASSHRRVFGTEAFF. The CDR3 DNA reads as TGTGCCAGCAGCCACCGCAGGGTGTTCGGGACTGAAGCTTTCTTT.

This clone was picked up many times. This chain connects TRBV5-1 to TRBJ2-3, with TRBD2 matching 8 bases. Trimming at V came to 0 bases and at J to 4 bases, leaving 7 bases not matched to a gene. This CDR3 has 16 amino acids. CDR1 is SGHRS, CDR2 YFSETQ, per germline. This CDR3 reads CASSLGASGRADTQYF. CDR3 bases: TGCGCCAGCAGCTTGGGAGCTAGCGGGCGGGCAGATACGCAGTATTTT.

This clone has a count of ten or more. The rearrangement uses TRBV29-1 and TRBJ2-7; TRBD1 is a possible D gene (6 bases). The V end was cut by 6 bases, the J end by 1 base, with 7 bases between. The length of the CDR3 is 11 residues. CDR1 is SQVTM, CDR2 ANQGSEA, per germline. The CDR3 sequence: CSVTGSYEQYF. CDR3 DNA: TGCAGCGTAACAGGGTCCTACGAGCAGTACTTC.

This clone was counted ten times or more. The chain uses TRBV7-3 and TRBJ2-1; 8 positions match TRBD2. The germline V gene encodes CDR1 SGHTA and CDR2 FQGTGA. The CDR3 is made up of 15 amino acids. V lost 2 bases, J lost 4 bases, and 4 bases stayed unmatched. The CDR3 loop reads CASSLLSGSYNEQFF. DNA of the CDR3: TGTGCCAGCAGCTTACTAAGCGGGAGTTACAATGAGCAGTTCTTC.

This clone has a count of ten or more. The chain carries TRBV5-1 and TRBJ2-7, with 9 bases lining up with TRBD2. Germline V gene data show CDR1 as SGHRS and CDR2 as YFSETQ. The ends lost 0 bases at V and 2 bases at J; junction bases unmatched: 3. The CDR3 spans 15 residues. The CDR3 protein is CASSLGLAGPYEQYF. The CDR3 DNA follows: TGCGCCAGCAGCTTGGGGCTAGCGGGACCCTACGAGCAGTACTTC.

This clone was found many times. The chain joins TRBV9 to TRBJ2-1, with 10 bases fitting TRBD2. Unmatched junction bases numbered 12, after V lost 4 bases and J lost 5 bases. Looked up from germline, CDR1 is SGDLS and CDR2 is YYNGEE. This CDR3 has 17 residues. This chain's CDR3 is CASSRPSGGAINNEQFF. CDR3 DNA: TGTGCCAGCAGCCGTCCCAGCGGGGGGGCCATAAACAATGAGCAGTTCTTC.

This clone came up many times. V and J are TRBV19 and TRBJ2-1, with 9 bases aligning to TRBD2. The germline CDR1 and CDR2 sequences are LNHDA and SQIVND (reference sequence). Trimming at V came to 5 bases and at J to 7 bases, leaving 24 bases not matched to a gene. This CDR3 is built from 20 residues. The CDR3 DNA is TGTGCCAGTAGTCCCCTCCAGCCTAGCGGGATAAGATTGGGTAAAAATGAGCAGTTCTTC. It codes for CASSPLQPSGIRLGKNEQFF.

The chain has TRBV4-2 and TRBJ2-5, with 9 bases that match TRBD2. The J call is in doubt because the DNA end fits TRBJ2-7 better. This CDR3 region has 17 residues. CDR1 is LGHNA and CDR2 is YNFKEQ in the germline V gene. CDR3: CASSQASGARISYEQYF. The CDR3 region has the DNA TGTGCCAGCAGCCAAGCTAGCGGGGCGCGCATTTCCTACGAGCAGTACTTC.

This clone was found a few times. The rearrangement joins TRBV27 to TRBJ2-5; 8 bases fit TRBD2. The end of the DNA fits TRBJ2-7 better, so the J call may be wrong. This CDR3 contains 15 residues. Germline V gene data show CDR1 as MNHEY and CDR2 as SMNVEV (reference sequence). CDR3 sequence (DNA): TGTGCCAGCAGCGCCTTGGATAGCGGGAATAACGAGCAGTACTTC. It yields the protein CASSALDSGNNEQYF.

There are many counts of this clone. This sequence joins TRBV7-2 and TRBJ2-7; TRBD2 matches 7 bases. This CDR3 contains 13 residues. Germline V CDR1 and CDR2: SGHTA, FQGNSA. V lost 0 bases to trimming and J lost 6 bases; unmatched junction nucleotides: 2. CDR3 sequence reads: CASSLAGGIEQYF. CDR3 bases: TGTGCCAGCAGCTTAGCGGGAGGGATCGAGCAGTACTTC.

This clone ranks as medium-sized. The V and J genes are TRBV27 and TRBJ2-6; TRBD1 might be the D (5 bases). The CDR3 sequence is 16 residues long. Trimming removed 5 bases at V and 0 bases at J, with 11 bases between. CDR1 is MNHEY and CDR2 is SMNVEV in the germline V gene (reference sequence). CDR3 region: CASSPRTNSGANVLTF. DNA of the CDR3: TGTGCCAGCAGTCCCAGGACAAACTCTGGGGCCAACGTCCTGACTTTC.

This clone came up many times. The chain couples TRBV28 to TRBJ2-1, with D possibly being TRBD1 (6 bases). The V end was cut by 3 bases, the J end by 12 bases, with 18 bases between. The CDR3 has 14 residues. CDR1 MDHEN and CDR2 SYDVKM come from the germline V gene. This CDR3 is CASSLNQVGTRQFF. CDR3 DNA: TGTGCCAGCAGTTTGAATCAAGTGGGGACAAGGCAGTTCTTC.

In its sample, this clone was seen a few times. The genes are TRBV19 and TRBJ2-5, with TRBD2 matching over 10 bases. The tail of the sequence fits TRBJ2-7 better, so the J call may be wrong. Germline V lookup: CDR1 LNHDA, CDR2 SQIVND (reference sequence). There are 14 residues in the CDR3. CDR3 sequence (DNA): TGTGCCAGTAGTATCCTAGCGGGAGTTCACGAGCAGTACTTC. Encoded protein: CASSILAGVHEQYF.

This clone appeared many times. V gene TRBV18 combines with J gene TRBJ1-5; D perhaps matches TRBD1 (5 bases). This CDR3 is 17 amino acids long. V lost 5 bases to trimming and J lost 5 bases, with 22 bases between them. Germline lookup yields CDR1 KGHSH and CDR2 LQKENI. This CDR3 reads CASSRSGGGTVDQPQHF. The CDR3 coding sequence is TGTGCCAGCTCAAGAAGCGGCGGGGGAACCGTTGATCAGCCCCAGCATTTT.

This clone was seen many times. This chain uses TRBV2 with TRBJ1-6; a possible D gene is TRBD1 (5 bases). CDR1 SNHLY and CDR2 FYNNEI come from the germline V gene. Deletions cut 7 bases from V and 2 bases from J, with 6 bases between. There are 13 residues in the CDR3. The CDR3 loop is CASKTAYNSPLHF. Written as DNA, the CDR3 is TGTGCCAGCAAGACAGCCTATAATTCACCCCTCCACTTT.

This clone occurred many times. The CDR3 spells CASAYWGSNTGELFF. CDR3 nucleotides: TGTGCCAGTGCATACTGGGGCTCAAACACCGGGGAGCTGTTTTTT. V usage is TRBV19 and J usage is TRBJ2-2; a possible D gene is TRBD1 (5 bases). This CDR3 spans 15 amino acids. CDR1 is LNHDA and CDR2 is SQIVND in the germline V gene (reference sequence). V was pared by 8 bases and J by 2 bases, with 15 bases between.

Ten or more counts support this clone. The chain is built from TRBV5-6 and TRBJ2-5, with no clear D. The CDR3 totals 13 residues. V was cut by 6 bases and J by 0 bases, with 9 bases left in between. Germline V CDR1 and CDR2: SGHDT, YYEEEE. The CDR3 bases are TGTGCCAGCACCTCTTCGTACCAAGAGACCCAGTACTTC. Translated: CASTSSYQETQYF.